This T cell receptor (beta chain) was sequenced during a study of CD8 T cell repertoires and HIV-1 epitope variants. The CDR3 covers 16 residues. Looked up from germline, CDR1 is SEHNR and CDR2 is FQNEAQ (reference sequence). Unmatched junction bases numbered 8, after V lost 5 bases and J lost 1 base. Libraries were prepared by immunoSEQ multiplex PCR; TCRdb keeps only in-frame clonotypes and omits some of them. The sample lists tens of thousands of clones; around 75% were seen once. The J gene is TRBJ2-1, the V gene TRBV7-9, with 7 positions matching TRBD2. The sequence was collected from a male donor with HIV. The sequencing input was uncultured baseline CD8+ T cells from peripheral blood mononuclear cells (PBMCs). The CDR3 bases are TGTGCCAGCAGCCATGCTAGCGGTGGATCCTACAATGAGCAGTTCTTC. Amino acids: CASSHASGGSYNEQFF.